The source of this TCR beta chain is a study of OX40 agonist ivuxolimab in advanced cancers. Points from the study as a whole: Certain nonresponders additionally had low normalized T-cell clonal expansion.

Germline CDR1 and CDR2: SGHTA and FQGNSA. This CDR3 spans 15 amino acids. V was clipped by 3 bases and J by 1 base; unmatched bases: 5. To note about this clone: Its antigen is as yet unknown.

This table comes from immunoSEQ multiplex PCR, and its TCRdb copy is limited to in-frame clones, with some not included. The repertoire holds roughly 100,000 clones, 75% to 95% seen once, with 0.48% in the top ten. This sequence joins TRBV7-2 and TRBJ2-5; 7 bases are a match to TRBD2. This receptor was identified in an adult with an advanced solid tumor such as melanoma, head and neck, liver or kidney cancer. The sample consisted of CD4+ or CD8+ T cells sorted from blood, taken in a trial of the OX40 agonist ivuxolimab. CDR3 bases: TGTGCCAGCAGCTTTAAGCGGGGACTCCAAGAGACCCAGTACTTC. Amino acids: CASSFKRGLQETQYF.